This T cell receptor beta chain derives from a study of STAT5B mutations in CD4+ large granular lymphocyte leukemia. General study points: The CD4+ versus CD8+ T-LGLL clonality difference may reflect limited sample size. Top patient clones used TRBV06 genes more often: 8/27 versus 2/35 in controls. No patients shared main leukemic clonotypes, though roughly 27% appeared at low frequency elsewhere.

Germline loops: CDR1 LNHDA, CDR2 SQIVND (reference sequence). The CDR3 is made up of 16 amino acids. The ends lost 3 bases at V and 2 bases at J; junction bases unmatched: 10. Controls came from buffy coats of healthy blood donors. Points on this clone: No antigen is known for it.

Sequencing was performed with immunoSEQ multiplex PCR; in TCRdb, only in-frame clones are kept and a portion is missing. The data show approximately 24,000 clones, with about 86% seen just once and 0.3% to 0.4% held by the top ten. The sample taken for sequencing was CD4+ T cells from blood buffy coats. This chain joins TRBV19 and TRBJ2-7; 7 bases align to TRBD1. The TCR originated in a human donor in good health. The CDR3: CASSIPGQRKTYEQYV. The DNA for the CDR3 is TGTGCCAGTAGTATTCCGGGACAGCGAAAAACCTACGAGCAGTACGTC.